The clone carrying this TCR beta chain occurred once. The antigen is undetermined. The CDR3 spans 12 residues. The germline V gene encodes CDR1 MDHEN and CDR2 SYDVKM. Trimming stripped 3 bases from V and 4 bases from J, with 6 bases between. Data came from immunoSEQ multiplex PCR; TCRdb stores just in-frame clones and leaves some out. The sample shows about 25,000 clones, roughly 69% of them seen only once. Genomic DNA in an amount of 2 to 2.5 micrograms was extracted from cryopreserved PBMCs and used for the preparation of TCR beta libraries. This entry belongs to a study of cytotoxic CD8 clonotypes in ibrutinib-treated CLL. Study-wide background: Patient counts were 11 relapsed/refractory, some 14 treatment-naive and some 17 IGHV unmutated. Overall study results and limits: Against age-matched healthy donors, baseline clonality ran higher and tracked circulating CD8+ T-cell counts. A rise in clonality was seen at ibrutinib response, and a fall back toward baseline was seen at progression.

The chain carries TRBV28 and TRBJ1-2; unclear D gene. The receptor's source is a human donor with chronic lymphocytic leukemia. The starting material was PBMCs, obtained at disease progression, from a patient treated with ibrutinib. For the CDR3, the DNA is TGTGCCAGCAGTTTGGACGGCTATGGCTACACCTTC. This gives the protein CASSLDGYGYTF.